This record covers a single T cell receptor (beta chain). It lacks a known antigen. It has no much larger one-base neighbor in the sample; base qualities were not kept. Different DNA sequences within this sample yield the same CDR3. The source of the sample is a study of T cell responses to AZD1222 COVID-19 vaccine (dated by TCRdb to the early 2020s). In the study overall: AZD1222 recipients with second doses at about 4 weeks or about 12 weeks were pooled, because spike-specific TCR depth and breadth did not differ between schedules. TCR sequencing covered 233 trial participants: nearly 210 given two doses of AZD1222 and 26 given two doses of MenACWY control vaccine. Trial participants were enrolled by age into subgroups of 18-55, 56-69 and 70-plus years, and 148, 28 and 57 TCR-sequenced participants, respectively, were included in these subgroups.

The meaning of the sample's time point label: baseline before first vaccination. Samples from vaccinated people were obtained from the UK trials COV001 and COV002, which included a single-blind randomized controlled phase 2/3 trial of AZD1222 (ChAdOx1 nCoV-19) in healthy adults. For TCRbeta chain sequencing, PBMC samples were collected from trial participants at day 0 and at day 28 after the second dose. Paper-wide results and their limitations: Participants were mostly white British, with more females than males. The authors suggested clonal diversity may have been underestimated. Vaccine-associated CD4 TCRs spanned the whole spike protein, with dominant responses in regions 160-218 and 743-854. Because no day 14 peak-response samples were available, repertoires were characterized only after the peak T cell response. The 56-69-year group was small, and its depth increase did not reach significance, likely because of low power. Conclusions about previously exposed vaccinees were limited because only a handful of AZD1222 recipients were SARS-CoV-2 seropositive at baseline. Reportedly, almost half of the unique spike-specific TCRs recognized epitopes lying outside the regions that are mutated in the B.1.351 and B.1.1.7 variants. Spike-specific TCR breadth and depth rose significantly after two AZD1222 doses compared with day 0 and with MenACWY recipients.

The CDR3 regions of human TCRbeta chains were analyzed by immunosequencing. Regarding the original processing steps: Repertoire TCRs were matched against a reference library of SARS-CoV-2-specific TCRs generated with the MIRA antigen-specificity platform. Breadth was defined as the fraction of unique TCRs that were SARS-CoV-2-associated, and depth was defined as the fraction of total T cells that were SARS-CoV-2-associated. Using the MIRA data, each spike-specific TCR was assigned both to the spike region to which the TCR was reactive and to a CD4 or CD8 class. Log10-transformed breadth and depth values were compared by one-way ANOVA with Sidak's multiple comparisons tests. The table was pulled from immuneACCESS by TCRdb, which kept in-frame rearrangements only. Such tables lose some clones; where checked, under half of the loss comes from unresolved V genes, and the rest has no known cause. V and J calls and clone size are those listed in that table; D and trimming were worked out from the DNA. For this sample there are some 99,000 clones; roughly nine tenths appear just once. The ten top clones hold 7.5% of the sample.

From cysteine to phenylalanine, the CDR3 is 15 amino acids long. Only CDR3 DNA is held: 45 bases, read in frame from base 1. The germline V gene encodes CDR1 LGHNA and CDR2 YSLEER. Compared with germline, V lacks 2 bases and J lacks 5 bases; bases without a gene match: 4. The chain couples TRBV4-3 to TRBJ2-5; TRBD2 lines up with 11 middle nucleotides. This receptor was identified in an adult in good health. Sequencing was performed on peripheral blood, taken on day 0 of AZD1222 vaccination. Here the CDR3 is given as CASSQLAGGRETQYF. The nucleotide sequence is TGCGCCAGCAGCCAACTAGCGGGGGGACGGGAGACCCAGTACTTC.